The source of this TCR beta chain is a study of breast tumors, draining lymph nodes, adjacent tissues. The table lists this clonotype with a few counts. Because the CDR3's place on the DNA is in doubt, the DNA is left out and the CDR3 is given as listed by TCRdb. Germline assignment: CDR1 SGDLS and CDR2 YYNGEE. With termini counted, the CDR3 has 14 amino acids. Axillary draining lymph nodes of breast cancer patients supplied the node samples. TCRdb analysed the multiplex PCR reads with MiXCR anew, one entry per CDR3 protein. The sample has about 140,000 distinct CDR3 sequences; approximately 32% are singletons.

The chain uses TRBV9 and TRBJ1-1; the table gives TRBD1 as D, unverified against the DNA. The clonotype comes from a female donor with breast cancer. Some clones in this sample may be carry-over from other donors' samples. The sample consisted of axillary lymph node tissue. The CDR3: CASSTWGGGTEASF.